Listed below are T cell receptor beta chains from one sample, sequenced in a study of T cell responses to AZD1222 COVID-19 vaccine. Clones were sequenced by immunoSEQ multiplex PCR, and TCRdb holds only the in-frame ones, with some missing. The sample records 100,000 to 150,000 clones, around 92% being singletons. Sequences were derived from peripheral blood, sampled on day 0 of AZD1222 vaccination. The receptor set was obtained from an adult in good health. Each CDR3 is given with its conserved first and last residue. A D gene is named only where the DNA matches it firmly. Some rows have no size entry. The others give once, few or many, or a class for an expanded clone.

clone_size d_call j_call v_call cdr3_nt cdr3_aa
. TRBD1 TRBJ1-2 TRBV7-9 TGTGCCAGCAGCATCCCGGGACAGGGGGTTTTTGGCTACACCTTC CASSIPGQGVFGYTF
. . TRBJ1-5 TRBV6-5 TGTGCCAGCAGTTACTCGGGACAAACGCCCCAGCATTTT CASSYSGQTPQHF
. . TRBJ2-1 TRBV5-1 TGCGCCAGCAGCTATACATTGAACTCCTACAATGAGCAGTTCTTC CASSYTLNSYNEQFF
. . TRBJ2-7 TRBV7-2 TGTGCCAGCAGCTTAGAACTACAGTCGGAACACGAGCAGTACTTC CASSLELQSEHEQYF
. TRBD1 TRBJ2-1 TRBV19 TGTGCCAGCGGACAGGGAGATGCATACAATGAGCAGTTCTTC CASGQGDAYNEQFF
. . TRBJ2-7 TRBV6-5 TGTGCCAGCAGTTACAAGGGGGACCACGAGCAGTACTTC CASSYKGDHEQYF
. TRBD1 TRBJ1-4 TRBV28 TGTGCCAGCAGTTTAGCAGGGGGCGGTGAAAAACTGTTTTTT CASSLAGGGEKLFF
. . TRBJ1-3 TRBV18 TGTGCCAGCTCACTCGTCTTCTCTGGAAACACCATATATTTT CASSLVFSGNTIYF
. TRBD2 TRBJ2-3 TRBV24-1 TGTGCCACCAGTGATCTAGCGGGAGTAGGCACAGATACGCAGTATTTT CATSDLAGVGTDTQYF
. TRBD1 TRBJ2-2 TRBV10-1 TGCGCCAGCAGTGAGGGGACAGGGAACACCGGGGAGCTGTTTTTT CASSEGTGNTGELFF
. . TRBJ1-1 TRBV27 TGTGCCAGCAGTTTATCAGAGGGCGGGGAAGCTTTCTTT CASSLSEGGEAFF
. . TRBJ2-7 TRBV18 TGTGCCAGCTCACCACGCGGCAGGGCTGGCGACGAGCAGTACTTC CASSPRGRAGDEQYF
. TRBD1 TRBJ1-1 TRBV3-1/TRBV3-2 TGTGCCAGCAGCCAAGTAGGGGGGACAGGGGCAAAACCCGAAGCTTTCTTT CASSQVGGTGAKPEAFF
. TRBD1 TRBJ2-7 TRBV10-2 TGCGCCAGCAGTTTGACAGGGGGCGAGCAGTACTTC CASSLTGGEQYF
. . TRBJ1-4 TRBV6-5 TGTGCCAGCAGTCTAGAGGGGGGAACTAATGAAAAACTGTTTTTT CASSLEGGTNEKLFF
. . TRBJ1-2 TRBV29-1 TGCAGCGTGGGTACTAACTATGGCTACACCTTC CSVGTNYGYTF
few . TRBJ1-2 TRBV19 TGTGCCAGTACCACTGGCCCGGGGGGCGCCTATGGCTACACCTTC CASTTGPGGAYGYTF
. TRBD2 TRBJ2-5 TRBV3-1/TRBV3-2 TGTGCCAGCAGCCGGCGCGGGAGTCTCCAAGAGACCCAGTACTTC CASSRRGSLQETQYF
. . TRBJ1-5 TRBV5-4 TGTGCCAGCAGCACCCGGGCCTCTAATCAGCCCCAGCATTTT CASSTRASNQPQHF
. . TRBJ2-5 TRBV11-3 TGTGCCAGCAGCTTAGGGGTCGCGGGGATCCAAGAGACCCAGTACTTC CASSLGVAGIQETQYF
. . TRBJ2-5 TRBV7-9 TGTGCCAGCAGCTTAGCCCCACTAGTGATCGCAGAGACCCAGTACTTC CASSLAPLVIAETQYF
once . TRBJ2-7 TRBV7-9 TGTGCCAGCAGCTTAGCGTCGTCCTACGAGCAGTACTTC CASSLASSYEQYF
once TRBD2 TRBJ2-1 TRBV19 TGTGCCAGTAATAAACTAGCGGCAGGGGACAATGAGCAGTTCTTC CASNKLAAGDNEQFF
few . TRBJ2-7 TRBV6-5 TGTGCCAGCAGCCTCGATAGCGCCCTCTACGAGCAGTACTTC CASSLDSALYEQYF
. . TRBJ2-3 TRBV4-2 TGTGCCAGCAGCCAAGATCTCGACTCCATTTATACGCAGTATTTT CASSQDLDSIYTQYF
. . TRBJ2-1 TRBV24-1 TGTGCCACCAGGATAGGGGAGGAGCAGTTCTTC CATRIGEEQFF
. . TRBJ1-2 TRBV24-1 TGTGCCACCAGTGATTTAACAGGGAATGGCTACACCTTC CATSDLTGNGYTF